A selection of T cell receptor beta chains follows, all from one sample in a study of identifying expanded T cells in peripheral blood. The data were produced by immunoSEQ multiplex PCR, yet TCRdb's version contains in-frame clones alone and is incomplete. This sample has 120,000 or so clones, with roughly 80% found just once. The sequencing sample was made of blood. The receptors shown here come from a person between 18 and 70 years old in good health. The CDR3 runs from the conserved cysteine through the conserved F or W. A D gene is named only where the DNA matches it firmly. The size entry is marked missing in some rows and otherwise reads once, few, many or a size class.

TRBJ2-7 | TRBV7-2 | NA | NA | CASSFAVSYEQYF | TGTGCCAGCAGCTTTGCGGTTTCCTACGAGCAGTACTTC
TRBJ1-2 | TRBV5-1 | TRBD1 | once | CASSPLQTGEANYGYTF | TGCGCCAGCAGCCCTCTACAGACAGGGGAAGCTAACTATGGCTACACCTTC
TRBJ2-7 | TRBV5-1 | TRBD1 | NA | CASSSGDRGRREQYF | TGCGCCAGCAGCTCCGGGGACAGGGGGCGGAGGGAGCAGTACTTC
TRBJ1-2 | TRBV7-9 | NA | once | CASSYSGTGFGYTF | TGTGCCAGCAGCTACTCCGGGACCGGCTTTGGCTACACCTTC
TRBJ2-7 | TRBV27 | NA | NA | CASIGRGRVEQYF | TGTGCCAGCATTGGGAGGGGGCGGGTCGAGCAGTACTTC
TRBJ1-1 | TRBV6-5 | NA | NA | CASSYDLDVRVEAFF | TGTGCCAGCAGTTACGATTTGGATGTTCGGGTTGAAGCTTTCTTT
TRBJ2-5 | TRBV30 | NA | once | CAWSRGGSGETQYF | TGTGCCTGGAGCAGGGGGGGTTCCGGAGAGACCCAGTACTTC
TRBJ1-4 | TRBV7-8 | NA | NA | CASSYGVLPATNEKLFF | TGTGCCAGCAGCTACGGGGTGCTCCCCGCTACTAATGAAAAACTGTTTTTT
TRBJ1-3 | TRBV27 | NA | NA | CASSLAGDSGNTIYF | TGTGCCAGCAGTTTAGCGGGGGACTCTGGAAACACCATATATTTT
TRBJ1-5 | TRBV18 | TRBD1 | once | CASSPDRGRRPQHF | TGTGCCAGCTCACCGGACAGGGGGCGAAGGCCCCAGCATTTT
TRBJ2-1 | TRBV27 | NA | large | CAISRGVNNEQFF | TGTGCCATCTCGAGGGGCGTAAACAATGAGCAGTTCTTC
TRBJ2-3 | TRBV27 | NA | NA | CASSFEWGTPDTQYF | TGTGCCAGCAGTTTTGAGTGGGGAACCCCAGATACGCAGTATTTT
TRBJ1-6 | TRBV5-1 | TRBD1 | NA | CASSLGQGGGPLHF | TGCGCCAGCAGCCTAGGACAGGGAGGAGGACCCCTCCACTTT
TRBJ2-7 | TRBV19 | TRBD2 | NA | CASSIAGRLAGGEQYF | TGTGCCAGTAGTATAGCCGGGCGGCTCGCCGGGGGGGAGCAGTACTTC
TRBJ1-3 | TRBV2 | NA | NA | CASKGNGNTIYF | TGTGCCAGCAAAGGGAACGGAAACACCATATATTTT
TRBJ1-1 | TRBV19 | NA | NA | CASRGTAGRNTEAFF | TGTGCCAGTAGGGGAACTGCGGGAAGGAACACTGAAGCTTTCTTT
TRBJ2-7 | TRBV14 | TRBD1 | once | CASSQHRDRDFSEQYF | TGTGCCAGCAGCCAACACCGGGACAGGGACTTCAGCGAGCAGTACTTC
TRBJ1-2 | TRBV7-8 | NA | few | CASSSGRGDYGYTF | TGTGCCAGCAGCTCGGGCCGAGGGGACTATGGCTACACCTTC
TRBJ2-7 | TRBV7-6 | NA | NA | CASSLIPLDEQYF | TGTGCCAGCAGCTTAATTCCATTGGACGAGCAGTACTTC
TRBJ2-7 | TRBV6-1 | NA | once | CASSESVGIVTGAYEQYF | TGTGCCAGCAGTGAATCCGTCGGGATCGTAACAGGAGCCTACGAGCAGTACTTC
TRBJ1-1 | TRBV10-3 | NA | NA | CAISGTDGTEAFF | TGTGCCATCAGTGGAACAGACGGGACTGAAGCTTTCTTT
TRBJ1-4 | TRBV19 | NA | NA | CASSIRGFGNEKLFF | TGTGCCAGTAGTATCAGAGGGTTTGGGAATGAAAAACTGTTTTTT
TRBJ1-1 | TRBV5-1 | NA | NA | CASSLGLFDTEAFF | TGCGCCAGCAGCTTGGGACTTTTTGACACTGAAGCTTTCTTT
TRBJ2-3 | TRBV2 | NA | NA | CASSVGQEHGVTQYF | TGTGCCAGCAGTGTCGGGCAGGAGCACGGGGTTACGCAGTATTTT
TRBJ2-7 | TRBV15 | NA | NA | CATSRDLAGKTYEQYF | TGTGCCACCAGCAGAGATCTCGCGGGGAAAACCTACGAGCAGTACTTC
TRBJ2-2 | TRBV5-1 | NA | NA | CASSWDTGTGELFF | TGCGCCAGCAGCTGGGACACGGGCACCGGGGAGCTGTTTTTT
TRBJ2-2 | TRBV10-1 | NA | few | CASSEGTRQTELFF | TGCGCCAGCAGTGAGGGGACCCGACAGACGGAGCTGTTTTTT
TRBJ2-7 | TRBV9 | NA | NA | CASSATSSYEQYF | TGTGCCAGCAGCGCTACCTCCTCTTACGAGCAGTACTTC
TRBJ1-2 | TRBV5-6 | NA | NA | CASSLENYGYTF | TGTGCCAGCAGCTTGGAAAACTATGGCTACACCTTC
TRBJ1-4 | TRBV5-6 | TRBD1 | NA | CASSLGSRDRGEKLFF | TGTGCCAGCAGCTTGGGGAGTCGGGACAGGGGTGAAAAACTGTTTTTT
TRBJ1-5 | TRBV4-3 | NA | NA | CASSQDRGAHNQPQHF | TGCGCCAGCAGCCAAGATCGAGGGGCCCACAATCAGCCCCAGCATTTT
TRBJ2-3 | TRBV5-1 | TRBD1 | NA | CASSFRDRATDTQYF | TGCGCCAGCAGCTTCCGGGACAGGGCCACAGATACGCAGTATTTT
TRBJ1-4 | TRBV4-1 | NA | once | CASSPEGTLATNEKLFF | TGCGCCAGCAGTCCAGAGGGGACGCTTGCAACTAATGAAAAACTGTTTTTT
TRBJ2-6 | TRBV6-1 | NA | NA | CALPRPSGANVLTF | TGTGCTCTTCCACGGCCCTCTGGGGCCAACGTCCTGACTTTC
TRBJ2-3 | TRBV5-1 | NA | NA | CASSLWSGKGDTQYF | TGCGCCAGCAGCTTGTGGTCGGGAAAGGGAGATACGCAGTATTTT
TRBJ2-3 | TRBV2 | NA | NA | CASSDPRRGSTDTQYF | TGTGCCAGCAGTGACCCGAGGAGGGGGAGCACAGATACGCAGTATTTT
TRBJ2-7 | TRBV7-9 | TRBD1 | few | CASSFYRETGPNEQYF | TGTGCCAGCAGCTTTTACCGAGAGACAGGGCCGAACGAGCAGTACTTC
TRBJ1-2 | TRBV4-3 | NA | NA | CASSQEGRAYYGYTF | TGCGCCAGCAGCCAAGAAGGAAGGGCCTACTATGGCTACACCTTC
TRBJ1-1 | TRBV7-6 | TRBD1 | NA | CASSLASGQANTEAFF | TGTGCCAGCAGCTTAGCGTCGGGACAGGCGAACACTGAAGCTTTCTTT
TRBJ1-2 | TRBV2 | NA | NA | CASSVDPQGRNGYTF | TGTGCCAGCAGTGTCGATCCGCAGGGTCGGAATGGCTACACCTTC
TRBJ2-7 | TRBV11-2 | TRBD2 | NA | CASSLAWVPGGIYEQYF | TGTGCCAGCAGCTTAGCTTGGGTCCCGGGGGGGATCTACGAGCAGTACTTC
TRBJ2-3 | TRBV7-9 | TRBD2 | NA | CASSSGGTDTQYF | TGTGCCAGCAGCTCCGGGGGGACAGATACGCAGTATTTT
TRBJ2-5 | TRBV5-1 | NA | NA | CASSPLGMGHEETQYF | TGCGCCAGCAGTCCGTTGGGGATGGGTCACGAGGAGACCCAGTACTTC
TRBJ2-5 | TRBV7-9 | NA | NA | CASSFPQGPETQYF | TGTGCCAGCAGTTTCCCTCAGGGGCCGGAGACCCAGTACTTC
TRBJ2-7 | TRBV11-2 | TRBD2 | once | CASSLVGGYEQYF | TGTGCCAGCAGCTTGGTGGGAGGGTACGAGCAGTACTTC
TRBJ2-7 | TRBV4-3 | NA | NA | CASSQEVLEGGIEQYF | TGCGCCAGCAGCCAAGAGGTGCTTGAGGGGGGGATCGAGCAGTACTTC
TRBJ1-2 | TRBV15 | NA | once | CATSGDSRSGENYGYTF | TGTGCCACCAGCGGGGACTCCCGGTCAGGGGAAAACTATGGCTACACCTTC
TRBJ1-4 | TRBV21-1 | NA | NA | CASSKGAGGIEKLFF | TGTGCCAGCAGCAAGGGGGCAGGGGGAATCGAAAAACTGTTTTTT
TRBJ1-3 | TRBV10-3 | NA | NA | CAIRTASGNTIYF | TGTGCCATCAGAACTGCCTCTGGAAACACCATATATTTT
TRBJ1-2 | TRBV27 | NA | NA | CASSPAVSGTDGYTF | TGTGCCAGCAGTCCGGCGGTTTCAGGGACGGATGGCTACACCTTC
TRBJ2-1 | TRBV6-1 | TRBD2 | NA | CASSESGGSYNEQFF | TGTGCCAGCAGTGAATCGGGGGGGAGTTACAATGAGCAGTTCTTC
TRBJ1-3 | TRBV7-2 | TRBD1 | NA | CASSSSGQGNSGNTIYF | TGTGCCAGCAGCTCATCTGGACAGGGAAACTCTGGAAACACCATATATTTT
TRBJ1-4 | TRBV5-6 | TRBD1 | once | CASSVLRTGRSEKLFF | TGTGCCAGCAGCGTGCTTCGGACAGGGAGATCTGAAAAACTGTTTTTT
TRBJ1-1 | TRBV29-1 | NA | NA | CSVPSGGRGPYTEAFF | TGCAGCGTCCCAAGTGGGGGGCGCGGGCCGTACACTGAAGCTTTCTTT
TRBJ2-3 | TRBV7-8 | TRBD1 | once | CASSLVAQGARDTQYF | TGTGCCAGCAGCTTAGTCGCCCAGGGGGCGCGGGATACGCAGTATTTT
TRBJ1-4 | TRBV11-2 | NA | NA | CASSLSRGTPRQKLFF | TGTGCCAGCAGCTTAAGTCGGGGGACCCCTCGTCAAAAACTGTTTTTT
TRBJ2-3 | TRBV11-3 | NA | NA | CASSLARGGLRTDTQYF | TGTGCCAGCAGCTTAGCACGAGGGGGGTTGAGGACAGATACGCAGTATTTT
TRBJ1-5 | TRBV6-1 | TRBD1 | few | CATVQGNNQPQHF | TGTGCCACCGTACAGGGGAACAATCAGCCCCAGCATTTT